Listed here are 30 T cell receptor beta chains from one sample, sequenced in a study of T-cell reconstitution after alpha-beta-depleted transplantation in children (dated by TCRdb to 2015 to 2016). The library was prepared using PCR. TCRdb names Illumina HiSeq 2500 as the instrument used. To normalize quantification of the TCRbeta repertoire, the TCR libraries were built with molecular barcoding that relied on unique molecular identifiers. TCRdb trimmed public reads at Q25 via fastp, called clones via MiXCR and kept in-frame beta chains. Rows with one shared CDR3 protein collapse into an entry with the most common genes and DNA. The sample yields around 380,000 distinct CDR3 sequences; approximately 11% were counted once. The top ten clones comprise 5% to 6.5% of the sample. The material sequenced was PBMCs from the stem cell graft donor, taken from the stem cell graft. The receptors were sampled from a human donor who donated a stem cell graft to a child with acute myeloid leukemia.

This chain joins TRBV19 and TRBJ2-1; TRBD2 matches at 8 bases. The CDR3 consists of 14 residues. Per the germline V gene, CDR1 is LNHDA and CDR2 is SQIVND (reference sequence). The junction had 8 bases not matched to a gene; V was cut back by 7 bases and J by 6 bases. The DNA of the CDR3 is TGTGCCAGTATCCATAGCGGGGTAAGCAATGAGCAGTTCTTC. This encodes CASIHSGVSNEQFF.

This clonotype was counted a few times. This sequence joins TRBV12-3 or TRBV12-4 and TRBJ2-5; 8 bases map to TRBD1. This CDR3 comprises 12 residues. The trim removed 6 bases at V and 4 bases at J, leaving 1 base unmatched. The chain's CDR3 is CASRGTGETQYF. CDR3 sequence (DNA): TGTGCCAGCAGAGGGACAGGAGAGACCCAGTACTTC.

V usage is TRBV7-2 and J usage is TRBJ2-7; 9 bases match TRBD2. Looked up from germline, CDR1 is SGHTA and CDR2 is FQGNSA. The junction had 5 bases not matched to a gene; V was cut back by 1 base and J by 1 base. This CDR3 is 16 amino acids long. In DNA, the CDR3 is TGTGCCAGCAGCTTAGTGGCGGGAGGGGGATCCTACGAGCAGTACTTC. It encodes CASSLVAGGGSYEQYF. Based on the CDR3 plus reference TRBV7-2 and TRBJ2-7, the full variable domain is GAGVSQSPSNKVTEKGKDVELRCDPISGHTALYWYRQSLGQGLEFLIYFQGNSAPDKSGLPSDRFSAERTGGSVSTLTIQRTQQEDSAVYLCASSLVAGGGSYEQYFGPGTRLTVT.

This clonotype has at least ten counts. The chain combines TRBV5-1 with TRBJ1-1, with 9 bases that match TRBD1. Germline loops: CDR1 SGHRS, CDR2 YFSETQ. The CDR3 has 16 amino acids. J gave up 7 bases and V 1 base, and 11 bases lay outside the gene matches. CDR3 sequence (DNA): TGCGCCAGCAGCTTGACGATTCGTACAGGGGGCGATGAAGCTTTCTTT. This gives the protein CASSLTIRTGGDEAFF.

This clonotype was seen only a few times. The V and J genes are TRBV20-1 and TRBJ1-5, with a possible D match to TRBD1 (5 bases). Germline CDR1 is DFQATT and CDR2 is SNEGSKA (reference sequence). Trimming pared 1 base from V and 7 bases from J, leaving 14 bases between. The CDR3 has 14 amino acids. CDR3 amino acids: CSARVPGGEQPQHF. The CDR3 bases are TGCAGTGCTAGAGTTCCCGGGGGGGAACAGCCCCAGCATTTT.

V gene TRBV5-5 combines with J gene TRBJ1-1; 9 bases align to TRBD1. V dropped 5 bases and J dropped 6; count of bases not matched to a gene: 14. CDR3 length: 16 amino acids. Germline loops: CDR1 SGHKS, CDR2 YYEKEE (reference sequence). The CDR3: CASRLPGQGYNAEAFF. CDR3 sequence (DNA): TGTGCCAGCAGACTCCCGGGACAGGGTTATAACGCTGAAGCTTTCTTT.

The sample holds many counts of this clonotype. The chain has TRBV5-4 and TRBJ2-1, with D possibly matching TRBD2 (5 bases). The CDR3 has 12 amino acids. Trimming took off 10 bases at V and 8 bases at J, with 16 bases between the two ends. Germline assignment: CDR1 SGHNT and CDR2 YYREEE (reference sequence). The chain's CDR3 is CAYDGVFDEQFF. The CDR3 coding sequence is TGTGCCTACGACGGGGTTTTTGATGAGCAGTTCTTC.

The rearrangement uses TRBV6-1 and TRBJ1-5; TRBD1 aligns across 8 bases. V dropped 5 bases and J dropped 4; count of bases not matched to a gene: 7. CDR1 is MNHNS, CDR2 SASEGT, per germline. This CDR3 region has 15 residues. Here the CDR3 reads CASSKYGTGNQPQHF. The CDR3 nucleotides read TGTGCCAGCAGTAAGTACGGGACAGGAAATCAGCCCCAGCATTTT.

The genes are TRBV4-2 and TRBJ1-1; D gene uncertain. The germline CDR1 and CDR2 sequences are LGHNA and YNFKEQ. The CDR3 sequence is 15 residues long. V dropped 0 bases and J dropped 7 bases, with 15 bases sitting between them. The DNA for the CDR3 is TGTGCCAGCAGCCAAGAATTCCAGGCGTTCAGTGAAGCTTTCTTT. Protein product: CASSQEFQAFSEAFF.

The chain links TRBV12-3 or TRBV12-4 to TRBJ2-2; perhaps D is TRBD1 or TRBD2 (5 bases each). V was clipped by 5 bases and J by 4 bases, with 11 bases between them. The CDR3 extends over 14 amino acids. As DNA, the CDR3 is TGTGCCAGCAGTGCCGGGACGACCACCGGGGAGCTGTTTTTT. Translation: CASSAGTTTGELFF.

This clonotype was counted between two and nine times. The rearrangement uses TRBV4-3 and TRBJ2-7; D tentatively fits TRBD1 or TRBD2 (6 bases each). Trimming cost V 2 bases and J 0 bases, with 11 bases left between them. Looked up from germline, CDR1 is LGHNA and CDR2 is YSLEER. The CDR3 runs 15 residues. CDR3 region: CASSQRGEASYEQYF. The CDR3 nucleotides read TGCGCCAGCAGCCAAAGGGGGGAGGCCTCCTACGAGCAGTACTTC.

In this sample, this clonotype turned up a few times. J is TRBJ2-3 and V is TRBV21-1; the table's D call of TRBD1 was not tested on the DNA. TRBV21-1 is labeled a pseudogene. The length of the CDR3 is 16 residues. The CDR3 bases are TGTGCCAGCAGCAAAGATGGGACAGGGAGCACAGATACGCAGTATTTT. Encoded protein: CASSKDGTGSTDTQYF.

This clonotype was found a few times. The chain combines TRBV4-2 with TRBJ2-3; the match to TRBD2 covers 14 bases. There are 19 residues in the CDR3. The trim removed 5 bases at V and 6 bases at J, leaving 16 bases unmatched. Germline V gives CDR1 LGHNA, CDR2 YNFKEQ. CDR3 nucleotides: TGTGCCAGCAGCGCCCCGACTAGCGGGGGGGCGGGAGTGGTGGATACGCAGTATTTT. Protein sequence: CASSAPTSGGAGVVDTQYF.

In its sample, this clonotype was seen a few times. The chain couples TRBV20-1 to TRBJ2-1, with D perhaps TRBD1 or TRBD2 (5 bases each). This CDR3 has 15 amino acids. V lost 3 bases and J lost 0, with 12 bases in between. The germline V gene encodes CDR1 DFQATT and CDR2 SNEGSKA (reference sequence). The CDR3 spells CSASLRDPSYNEQFF. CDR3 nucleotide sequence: TGCAGTGCTAGCCTCCGGGACCCCTCCTACAATGAGCAGTTCTTC.

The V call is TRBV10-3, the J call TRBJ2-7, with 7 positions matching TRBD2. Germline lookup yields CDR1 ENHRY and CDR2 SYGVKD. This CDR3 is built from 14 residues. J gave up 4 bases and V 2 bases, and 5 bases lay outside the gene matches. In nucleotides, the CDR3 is TGTGCCATCAGTGAGATGGCGGGAGCGTACGAGCAGTACTTC. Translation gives CAISEMAGAYEQYF.

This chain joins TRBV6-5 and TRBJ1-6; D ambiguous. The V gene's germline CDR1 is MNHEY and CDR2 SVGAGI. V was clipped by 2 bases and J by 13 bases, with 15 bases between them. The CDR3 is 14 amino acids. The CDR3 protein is CASSYEGSRSPLHF. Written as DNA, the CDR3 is TGTGCCAGCAGTTACGAAGGCAGCCGATCCCCCCTCCACTTT.

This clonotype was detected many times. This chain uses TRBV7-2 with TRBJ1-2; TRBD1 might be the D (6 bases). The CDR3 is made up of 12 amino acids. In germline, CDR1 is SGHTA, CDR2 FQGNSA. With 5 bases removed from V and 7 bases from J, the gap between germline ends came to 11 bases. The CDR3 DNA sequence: TGTGCCAGCAGCGTCCAGGGGACTGGCTACACCTTC. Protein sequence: CASSVQGTGYTF.

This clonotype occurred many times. CDR3 DNA: TGCAGCGTTGCCCCGAACTCGGGCACCGGGGAGCTGTTTTTT. Its protein product is CSVAPNSGTGELFF. V usage is TRBV29-1 and J usage is TRBJ2-2, with no clear D. Germline CDR1 SQVTM, CDR2 ANQGSEA. CDR3 length: 14 residues. The V end was cut by 4 bases, the J end by 4 bases, with 13 bases between.

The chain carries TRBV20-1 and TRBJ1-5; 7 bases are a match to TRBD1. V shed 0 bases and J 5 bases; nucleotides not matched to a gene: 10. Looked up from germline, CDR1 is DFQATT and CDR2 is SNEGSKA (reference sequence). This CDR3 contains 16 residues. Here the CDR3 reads CSAREPGTVSYQPQHF. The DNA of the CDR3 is TGCAGTGCTAGAGAACCGGGGACAGTAAGCTATCAGCCCCAGCATTTT.

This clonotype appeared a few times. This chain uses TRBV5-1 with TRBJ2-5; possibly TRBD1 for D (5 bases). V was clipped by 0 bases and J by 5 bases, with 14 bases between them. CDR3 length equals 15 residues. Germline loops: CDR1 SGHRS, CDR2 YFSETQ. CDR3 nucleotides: TGCGCCAGCAGCTTGGTGGCAGGGCGTCTCGAGACCCAGTACTTC. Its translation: CASSLVAGRLETQYF.

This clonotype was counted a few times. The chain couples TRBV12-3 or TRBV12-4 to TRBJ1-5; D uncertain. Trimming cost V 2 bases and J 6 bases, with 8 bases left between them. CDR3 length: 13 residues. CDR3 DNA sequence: TGTGCCAGCAGTTTACTGGGGTTTCAGCCCCAGCATTTT. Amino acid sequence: CASSLLGFQPQHF.

The CDR3 loop reads CASSPWDSSNYGYTF. The CDR3 region has the DNA TGTGCCAGCAGCCCTTGGGACAGCTCCAACTATGGCTACACCTTC. The chain uses TRBV11-2 and TRBJ1-2, with 7 bases that match TRBD1. The germline V gene has CDR1 SGHAT and CDR2 FQNNGV. The CDR3 totals 15 residues. The V segment lost 5 bases and the J segment 2 bases; nucleotides outside the gene matches: 8.

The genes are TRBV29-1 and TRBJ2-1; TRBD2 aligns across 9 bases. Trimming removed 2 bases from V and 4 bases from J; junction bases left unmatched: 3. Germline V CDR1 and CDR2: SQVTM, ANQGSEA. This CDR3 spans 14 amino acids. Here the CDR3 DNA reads TGCAGCGTTGAATCTAGCGGGGCATACAATGAGCAGTTCTTC. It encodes CSVESSGAYNEQFF.

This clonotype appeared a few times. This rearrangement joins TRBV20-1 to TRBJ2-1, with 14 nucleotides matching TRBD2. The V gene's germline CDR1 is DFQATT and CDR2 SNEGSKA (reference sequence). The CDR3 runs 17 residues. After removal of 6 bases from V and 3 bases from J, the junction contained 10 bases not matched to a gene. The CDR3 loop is CSALPGTSGSYYNEQFF. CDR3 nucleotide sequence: TGCAGTGCCCTTCCCGGGACTAGCGGGAGCTACTACAATGAGCAGTTCTTC.

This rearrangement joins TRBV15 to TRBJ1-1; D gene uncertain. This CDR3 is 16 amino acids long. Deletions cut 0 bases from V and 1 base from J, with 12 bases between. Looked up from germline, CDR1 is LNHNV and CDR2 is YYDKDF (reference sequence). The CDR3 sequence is CATSRDWQSSNTEAFF. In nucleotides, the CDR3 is TGTGCCACCAGCAGAGATTGGCAGTCTTCGAACACTGAAGCTTTCTTT.

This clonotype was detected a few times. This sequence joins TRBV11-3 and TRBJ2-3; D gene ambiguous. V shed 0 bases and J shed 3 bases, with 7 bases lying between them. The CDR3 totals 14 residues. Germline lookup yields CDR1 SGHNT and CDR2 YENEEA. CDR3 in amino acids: CASSLDLQTDTQYF. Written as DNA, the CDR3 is TGTGCCAGCAGCTTAGATTTACAGACAGATACGCAGTATTTT. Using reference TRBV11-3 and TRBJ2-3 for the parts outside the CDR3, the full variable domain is EAGVVQSPRYKIIEKKQPVAFWCNPISGHNTLYWYLQNLGQGPELLIRYENEEAVDDSQLPKDRFSAERLKGVDSTLKIQPAELGDSAVYLCASSLDLQTDTQYFGPGTRLTVL.

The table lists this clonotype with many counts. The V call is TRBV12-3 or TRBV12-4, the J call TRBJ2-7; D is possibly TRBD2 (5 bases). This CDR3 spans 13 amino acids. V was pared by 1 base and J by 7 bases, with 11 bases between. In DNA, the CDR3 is TGTGCCAGCAGTTTAGGGAACCCGGGAGAGCAGTACTTC. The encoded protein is CASSLGNPGEQYF.

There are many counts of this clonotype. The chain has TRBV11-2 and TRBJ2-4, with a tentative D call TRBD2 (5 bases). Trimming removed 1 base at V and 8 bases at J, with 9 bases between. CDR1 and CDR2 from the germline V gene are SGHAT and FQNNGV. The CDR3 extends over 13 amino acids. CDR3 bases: TGTGCCAGCAGCTTAGGTGCGGGCGACATTCAGTACTTC. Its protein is CASSLGAGDIQYF.

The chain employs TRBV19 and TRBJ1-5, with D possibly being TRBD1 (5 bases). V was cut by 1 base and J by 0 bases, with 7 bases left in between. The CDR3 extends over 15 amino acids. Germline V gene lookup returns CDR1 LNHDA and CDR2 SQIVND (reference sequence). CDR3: CASSIGQFSNQPQHF. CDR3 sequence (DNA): TGTGCCAGTAGTATAGGACAGTTTAGCAATCAGCCCCAGCATTTT.

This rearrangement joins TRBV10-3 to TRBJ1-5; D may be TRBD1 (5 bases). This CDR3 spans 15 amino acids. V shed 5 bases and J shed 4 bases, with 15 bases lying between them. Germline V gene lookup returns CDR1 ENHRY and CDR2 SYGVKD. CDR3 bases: TGTGCCATCAGTCCTTCCGGGACGGAGAATCAGCCCCAGCATTTT. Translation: CAISPSGTENQPQHF.